Below, 21 T cell receptor beta chains from the same sample are listed, as sequenced in a study of cytomegalovirus exposure and HLA in healthy donors. The primer mix had 60 Vbeta and 13 Jbeta primers. Profiling relied on immunoSEQ multiplex PCR, and the TCRdb table lists in-frame clones only, not all of them. Of approximately 140,000 clones in the sample, about 86% were seen once. The sequencing input was PBMCs. Receptors originate from a man aged 18 to 30 in good health and CMV-seronegative.

J is TRBJ2-7 and V is TRBV30; 7 bases are shared with TRBD1. This CDR3 contains 11 residues. Looked up from germline, CDR1 is GTSNPN and CDR2 is SVGIG (reference sequence). The J segment lost 6 bases and the V segment lost 7 bases, leaving 6 bases of the junction unmatched. The CDR3 coding sequence is TGTGCCTCCGGAACAGGGGCCGAGCAGTACTTC. Translated, it gives CASGTGAEQYF.

This chain connects TRBV30 to TRBJ2-1, with a possible D match to TRBD2 (5 bases). Per germline, CDR1 GTSNPN and CDR2 SVGIG (reference sequence). The CDR3 runs to 14 residues. V was cut by 3 bases and J by 2 bases, with 11 bases left in between. The CDR3 spells CAWSLRDPYNEQFF. CDR3 DNA sequence: TGTGCCTGGAGCTTGAGGGATCCCTACAATGAGCAGTTCTTC.

This clone was seen more than once but under ten times. Here the CDR3 DNA reads TGTGCCAGCAGTTTTAGGCAGGGTGTAGAAAAACTGTTTTTT. This sequence encodes CASSFRQGVEKLFF. The chain uses TRBV27 and TRBJ1-4; possibly TRBD1 for D (5 bases). V was cut by 3 bases and J by 8 bases, with 13 bases left in between. Germline V gene data show CDR1 as MNHEY and CDR2 as SMNVEV (reference sequence). The CDR3 runs to 14 residues.

Worth noting for this clone: Other DNA variants within this sample encode the same CDR3. This chain joins TRBV9 and TRBJ1-2; possibly TRBD1 for D (6 bases). This CDR3 has 14 amino acids. Per the germline V gene, CDR1 is SGDLS and CDR2 is YYNGEE. Trimming took off 2 bases at V and 2 bases at J, with 10 bases between the two ends. The CDR3 protein is CASSVGQTNYGYTF. The CDR3 region has the DNA TGTGCCAGCAGCGTCGGACAGACCAACTATGGCTACACCTTC.

J is TRBJ1-1 and V is TRBV5-4; 7 bases map to TRBD1. The CDR3 sequence is 14 residues long. The ends lost 6 bases at V and 0 bases at J; junction bases unmatched: 5. Germline V gene lookup returns CDR1 SGHNT and CDR2 YYREEE (reference sequence). As DNA, the CDR3 is TGTGCCAGCACCCTCGGACAGGTGAACACTGAAGCTTTCTTT. This translates into CASTLGQVNTEAFF.

The chain joins TRBV5-4 to TRBJ1-6; D is undetermined. Trimming took off 2 bases at V and 10 bases at J, with 22 bases between the two ends. The germline CDR1 and CDR2 sequences are SGHNT and YYREEE (reference sequence). CDR3 length equals 17 residues. CDR3: CASSFDRGRRRDSPLHF. CDR3 bases: TGTGCCAGCAGCTTCGATAGAGGGCGTAGGCGAGACTCACCCCTCCACTTT. Complete variable domain (other parts from reference TRBV5-4 and TRBJ1-6): ETGVTQSPTHLIKTRGQQVTLRCSSQSGHNTVSWYQQALGQGPQFIFQYYREEENGRGNFPPRFSGLQFPNYSSELNVNALELDDSALYLCASSFDRGRRRDSPLHFGNGTRLTVT.

This clone has a handful of counts. The V and J genes are TRBV4-3 and TRBJ1-1; the D gene is possibly TRBD1 (5 bases). CDR3 length: 15 amino acids. The ends were cut back, 1 base at V and 11 bases at J, with 20 bases in the middle. Per the germline V gene, CDR1 is LGHNA and CDR2 is YSLEER. CDR3 region: CASSQGREVGGVAFF. The DNA of the CDR3 is TGCGCCAGCAGCCAAGGAAGGGAGGTTGGAGGGGTTGCTTTCTTT.

This sequence joins TRBV10-3 and TRBJ1-1, with D hard to call. The CDR3 is made up of 11 amino acids. Per the germline V gene, CDR1 is ENHRY and CDR2 is SYGVKD. Trimming shortened V by 0 bases and J by 8 bases, and 4 bases separated the two germline ends. In DNA form, the CDR3 reads TGTGCCATCAGTGAGTCGACAGAAGCTTTCTTT. Translating it yields CAISESTEAFF.

V gene TRBV2 combines with J gene TRBJ1-2; the match to TRBD1 covers 8 bases. The germline gives CDR1 SNHLY, CDR2 FYNNEI. With 5 bases clipped from V and 5 bases from J, the junction kept 4 bases outside the gene matches. The CDR3 runs 13 residues. CDR3 DNA sequence: TGTGCCAGCAGTCGAGGACAGGGATATGGCTACACCTTC. Translating it yields CASSRGQGYGYTF.

In nucleotides, the CDR3 is TGTGCCAGCAGCCATGCTGCCTCTTTACAGGAGACACACTACGAGCAGTACTTC. Protein sequence: CASSHAASLQETHYEQYF. J is TRBJ2-7 and V is TRBV7-9, with D possibly TRBD1 on 5 matching bases. V was trimmed by 5 bases and J by 3 bases, leaving 26 bases between them. In germline, CDR1 is SEHNR, CDR2 FQNEAQ (reference sequence). This CDR3 has 18 amino acids.

The chain links TRBV7-9 to TRBJ1-1; 7 bases align to TRBD1. Germline lookup yields CDR1 SEHNR and CDR2 FQNEAQ (reference sequence). The trim removed 1 base at V and 4 bases at J, leaving 3 bases unmatched. The CDR3 sequence is 14 residues long. Here the CDR3 DNA reads TGTGCCAGCAGCTTAGACAGGGGCCCCACTGAAGCTTTCTTT. It codes for CASSLDRGPTEAFF.

The chain combines TRBV30 with TRBJ2-2; 16 bases map to TRBD2. Germline CDR1 and CDR2: GTSNPN and SVGIG (reference sequence). The CDR3 has 16 residues. After removal of 3 bases from V and 5 bases from J, the junction contained 3 bases not matched to a gene. The CDR3 here is CAWRGLAGGWTGELFF. The DNA for the CDR3 is TGTGCCTGGAGGGGACTAGCGGGGGGGTGGACCGGGGAGCTGTTTTTT. The whole variable domain, filled in from reference TRBV30 and TRBJ2-2, reads SQTIHQWPATLVQPVGSPLSLECTVEGTSNPNLYWYRQAAGRGLQLLFYSVGIGQISSEVPQNLSASRPQDRQFILSSKKLLLSDSGFYLCAWRGLAGGWTGELFFGEGSRLTVL.

This clone was counted between two and nine times. The V and J genes are TRBV28 and TRBJ2-5, with a weak D call TRBD1 (5 bases). Germline V gene lookup returns CDR1 MDHEN and CDR2 SYDVKM. The CDR3 is 16 amino acids. V shed 5 bases and J shed 1 base, with 17 bases lying between them. Here the CDR3 DNA reads TGTGCCAGCAGTCCCCCCGACAGTCCGTTCCAAGAGACCCAGTACTTC. This gives the protein CASSPPDSPFQETQYF.

This chain uses TRBV28 with TRBJ1-1; the match to TRBD1 covers 8 bases. The CDR3 runs to 13 residues. V lost 7 bases, J lost 4 bases, and 5 bases stayed unmatched. The V gene's germline CDR1 is MDHEN and CDR2 SYDVKM. The CDR3 is CASNDRGGTEAFF. Written as DNA, the CDR3 is TGTGCCAGCAACGACAGGGGCGGCACTGAAGCTTTCTTT.

The rearrangement links TRBV30 to TRBJ2-1; D possibly corresponds to TRBD2 (5 bases). V lost 4 bases to trimming and J lost 6 bases, with 16 bases between them. Looked up from germline, CDR1 is GTSNPN and CDR2 is SVGIG (reference sequence). The CDR3 loop spans 14 amino acids. The CDR3 reads CAWNGGSGLNEQFF. For the CDR3, the DNA is TGTGCCTGGAACGGAGGTAGTGGTCTCAATGAGCAGTTCTTC.

This clone came up a few times. This same CDR3 is encoded by further DNA sequences in the sample. The chain couples TRBV10-3 to TRBJ2-3, with TRBD1 identical over 7 bases. The CDR3 totals 14 residues. V shed 9 bases and J 6 bases; nucleotides not matched to a gene: 12. Germline CDR1 ENHRY, CDR2 SYGVKD. The CDR3 coding sequence is TGTGCCATTAAAGGGGGCAGCCTCCCGGATACGCAGTATTTT. Translating it yields CAIKGGSLPDTQYF.

This clone was detected a few times. This chain links TRBV19 with TRBJ1-5, with TRBD1 matching over 7 bases. The CDR3 is 13 residues long. The germline CDR1 and CDR2 sequences are LNHDA and SQIVND (reference sequence). V lost 3 bases, J lost 6 bases, and 2 bases stayed unmatched. CDR3 region: CASSIEGAQPQHF. CDR3 in DNA: TGTGCCAGTAGTATTGAGGGGGCTCAGCCCCAGCATTTT. Based on the CDR3 plus reference TRBV19 and TRBJ1-5, the full variable domain is DGGITQSPKYLFRKEGQNVTLSCEQNLNHDAMYWYRQDPGQGLRLIYYSQIVNDFQKGDIAEGYSVSREKKESFPLTVTSAQKNPTAFYLCASSIEGAQPQHFGDGTRLSIL.

This clone was recorded once. The chain has TRBV9 and TRBJ1-3; D is ambiguous. CDR1 is SGDLS and CDR2 is YYNGEE in the germline V gene. Trimming stripped 4 bases from V and 4 bases from J, with 18 bases between. The CDR3 has 16 residues. CDR3 residues: CASSPIEQLSGNTIYF. In DNA form, the CDR3 reads TGTGCCAGCAGCCCGATAGAACAGCTCTCCGGAAACACCATATATTTT.

The chain has TRBV5-4 and TRBJ2-3; 7 nucleotides align to TRBD2. CDR1 is SGHNT and CDR2 is YYREEE in the germline V gene (reference sequence). V lost 0 bases and J lost 4; bases outside the gene matches: 11. The CDR3 sequence is 17 residues long. CDR3 sequence (DNA): TGTGCCAGCAGCTTGGTTGGCGGGGGAAGGATATCAGATACGCAGTATTTT. Translated, it gives CASSLVGGGRISDTQYF.

The rearrangement uses TRBV6-6 and TRBJ2-4, with 8 bases aligning to TRBD1. This CDR3 region has 15 residues. Losses at the gene ends were 5 bases for V and 1 base for J; bases not matched to a gene: 4. CDR1 and CDR2 (germline): MNHNY, SVGAGI (reference sequence). The CDR3 nucleotides are TGTGCCAGCAGTACGGGACAGGTGGCCAAAAACATTCAGTACTTC. It codes for CASSTGQVAKNIQYF.

V is TRBV12-5 and J is TRBJ2-2; a weak D match, TRBD1 (6 bases). The germline V gene has CDR1 LGHNT and CDR2 FRNRAP. V dropped 11 bases and J dropped 4 bases, with 11 bases sitting between them. CDR3 length equals 12 residues. The CDR3 region is CAGGSATGELFF. DNA for the CDR3: TGTGCTGGGGGCTCGGCCACCGGGGAGCTGTTTTTT.